The next 26 T cell receptor beta chains were all read from a single sample in a study of T cell responses to AZD1222 COVID-19 vaccine. Data came from immunoSEQ multiplex PCR; TCRdb stores just in-frame clones and leaves some out. The sample lists under 75,000 clones; about 90% were seen once. The sequencing used peripheral blood, collected on day 0 of AZD1222 vaccination. Receptor source: an adult in good health.

The genes are TRBV7-8 and TRBJ2-3; D may be TRBD1 (6 bases). The CDR3 is made up of 16 amino acids. Germline V gene data show CDR1 as SGHVS and CDR2 as FQNEAQ. V was pared by 2 bases and J by 2 bases, with 14 bases between. CDR3 sequence: CASSLYAGAPTDTQYF. CDR3 coding DNA: TGTGCCAGCAGCTTATACGCAGGGGCGCCCACAGATACGCAGTATTTT.

The chain joins TRBV6-2 or TRBV6-3 to TRBJ1-1; D perhaps matches TRBD1 (5 bases). The CDR3 runs to 16 residues. V lost 2 bases and J lost 0, with 13 bases in between. Germline values: CDR1 MNHEY, CDR2 SVGEGT. The CDR3 protein is CASSYPYRTMNTEAFF. DNA for the CDR3: TGTGCCAGCAGTTACCCCTACCGGACAATGAACACTGAAGCTTTCTTT.

This rearrangement joins TRBV19 to TRBJ2-7; 7 bases map to TRBD1. The CDR3 has 15 amino acids. In germline, CDR1 is LNHDA, CDR2 SQIVND (reference sequence). Trimming cost V 3 bases and J 3 bases; bases outside gene matches: 8. For the CDR3, the DNA is TGTGCCAGTAGTATGGGATATTCAGGGGGCTACGAGCAGTACTTC. Translated, it gives CASSMGYSGGYEQYF.

The chain couples TRBV7-6 to TRBJ1-1; D may be TRBD1 (5 bases). Germline values: CDR1 SGHVS, CDR2 FNYEAQ. This CDR3 is built from 13 residues. V was trimmed by 6 bases and J by 6 bases, leaving 14 bases between them. The CDR3 protein is CASSNRWGAEAFF. In DNA, the CDR3 is TGTGCCAGCAGTAACCGGTGGGGCGCTGAAGCTTTCTTT.

The rearrangement joins TRBV9 to TRBJ2-2; 8 nucleotides match TRBD2. The CDR3 is made up of 19 amino acids. Trimming cost V 1 base and J 1 base; bases outside gene matches: 12. Germline V gene sequence: CDR1 SGDLS, CDR2 YYNGEE. In nucleotides, the CDR3 is TGTGCCAGCAGCGTAAGCGGGGGCTTGGGACTCTTGAACACCGGGGAGCTGTTTTTT. Amino acids: CASSVSGGLGLLNTGELFF.

This clone was detected only once. This sequence joins TRBV6-2 or TRBV6-3 and TRBJ2-1, with unresolved D. The CDR3 runs 15 residues. Per germline, CDR1 MNHEY and CDR2 SVGEGT. V shed 6 bases and J shed 4 bases, with 16 bases lying between them. The CDR3 here is CASSFIESWYNEQFF. In DNA, the CDR3 is TGTGCCAGCAGCTTTATAGAGAGCTGGTACAATGAGCAGTTCTTC.

The V gene is TRBV12-5, the J gene TRBJ1-2; D is undetermined. V shed 4 bases and J shed 7 bases, with 10 bases lying between them. Germline V gene lookup returns CDR1 LGHNT and CDR2 FRNRAP. The CDR3 extends over 12 amino acids. The DNA for the CDR3 is TGTGCTAGTGGTTCGCAAGGAGTTGGCTACACCTTC. Translating gives CASGSQGVGYTF.

The V and J genes are TRBV11-2 and TRBJ2-7; 7 nucleotides align to TRBD2. CDR1 and CDR2 from the germline V gene are SGHAT and FQNNGV. The CDR3 is 13 amino acids. Losses at the gene ends were 4 bases for V and 4 bases for J; bases not matched to a gene: 4. The DNA of the CDR3 is TGTGCCAGCAGCTGGGGGGGGGAGTACGAGCAGTACTTC. Protein: CASSWGGEYEQYF.

The chain joins TRBV5-1 to TRBJ2-7; D is ambiguous. Germline V gives CDR1 SGHRS, CDR2 YFSETQ. Trimming pared 3 bases from V and 0 bases from J, leaving 1 base between. The CDR3 runs to 11 residues. This CDR3 is CASSSSYEQYF. The CDR3, as DNA: TGCGCCAGCAGCTCCTCCTACGAGCAGTACTTC.

This chain joins TRBV19 and TRBJ1-5, with 7 bases matching TRBD1. Trimming took 0 bases from V and 8 from J; bases not matched to a gene: 4. The CDR3 consists of 14 residues. The germline CDR1 and CDR2 sequences are LNHDA and SQIVND (reference sequence). CDR3 sequence: CASSIDEGAKPQHF. The CDR3 DNA is TGTGCCAGTAGTATAGATGAGGGGGCTAAGCCCCAGCATTTT. Full variable domain (outside the CDR3, taken from reference TRBV19 and TRBJ1-5): DGGITQSPKYLFRKEGQNVTLSCEQNLNHDAMYWYRQDPGQGLRLIYYSQIVNDFQKGDIAEGYSVSREKKESFPLTVTSAQKNPTAFYLCASSIDEGAKPQHFGDGTRLSIL.

The genes are TRBV19 and TRBJ1-1; a possible D gene is TRBD1 (5 bases). V was pared by 10 bases and J by 7 bases, with 13 bases between. The CDR3 has 11 amino acids. Looked up from germline, CDR1 is LNHDA and CDR2 is SQIVND (reference sequence). The CDR3 DNA reads TGTGCCACCGCGGGGGGTTATGAAGCTTTCTTT. The encoded protein is CATAGGYEAFF.

The chain's CDR3 is CASSLEFSGGSGGELFF. The CDR3, as DNA: TGCGCCAGCAGCTTGGAGTTCTCAGGGGGTTCGGGCGGGGAGCTGTTTTTT. The genes are TRBV5-1 and TRBJ2-2, with 7 positions matching TRBD1. The length of the CDR3 is 17 residues. In germline, CDR1 is SGHRS, CDR2 YFSETQ. Trimming took 0 bases from V and 7 from J; bases not matched to a gene: 12.

The chain links TRBV6-1 to TRBJ2-7; D could derive from TRBD1 or TRBD2 (7 bases each). CDR1 and CDR2 (germline): MNHNS, SASEGT. Trimming removed 8 bases at V and 2 bases at J, with 13 bases between. The CDR3 loop spans 13 amino acids. The CDR3 spells CASGGDSTYEQYF. For the CDR3, the DNA is TGTGCCAGCGGGGGGGACAGCACCTACGAGCAGTACTTC.

This clone has just one count. The chain joins TRBV11-1 to TRBJ2-7; the D is unclear. There are 15 residues in the CDR3. Trimming shortened V by 2 bases and J by 0 bases, and 11 bases separated the two germline ends. In germline, CDR1 is SGHAT, CDR2 FQDESV (reference sequence). The CDR3 reads CASSLMPVLSYEQYF. The CDR3 DNA sequence: TGTGCCAGCAGCTTAATGCCCGTCCTCTCCTACGAGCAGTACTTC.

This chain uses TRBV30 with TRBJ2-2; D is undetermined. V lost 0 bases and J 2 bases, leaving 13 bases between the germline ends. In germline, CDR1 is GTSNPN, CDR2 SVGIG (reference sequence). CDR3 size: 16 residues. This CDR3 is CAWSVLRSRNTGELFF. CDR3 nucleotide sequence: TGTGCCTGGAGTGTCCTTCGCAGTCGAAACACCGGGGAGCTGTTTTTT.

V and J are TRBV30 and TRBJ1-1; no reliable D call. The germline V gene has CDR1 GTSNPN and CDR2 SVGIG (reference sequence). The germline V and J ends were trimmed by 2 bases and 3 bases, with 10 bases remaining between them. This CDR3 spans 13 amino acids. CDR3 in DNA: TGTGCCTGGAGTCCCCAAGCGGACACTGAAGCTTTCTTT. Protein: CAWSPQADTEAFF.

The rearrangement joins TRBV6-2 or TRBV6-3 to TRBJ2-7; no firm D call. The CDR3 sequence is 15 residues long. The germline V gene encodes CDR1 MNHEY and CDR2 SVGEGT. Trimming took 0 bases from V and 2 from J, leaving 11 bases between them. Here the CDR3 reads CASSYSGRRAYEQYF. The CDR3 bases are TGTGCCAGCAGTTACTCGGGCAGGAGAGCCTACGAGCAGTACTTC.

This chain uses TRBV18 with TRBJ1-1; D is perhaps TRBD1 (5 bases). Germline loops: CDR1 KGHSH, CDR2 LQKENI. V was trimmed by 2 bases and J by 5 bases, leaving 15 bases between them. This CDR3 contains 15 residues. CDR3 bases: TGTGCCAGCTCACCAGCTCTTGCAGGGCGGACTGAAGCTTTCTTT. Protein product: CASSPALAGRTEAFF.

J is TRBJ1-3 and V is TRBV5-1, with TRBD1 matching over 8 bases. Unmatched junction bases numbered 2, after V lost 3 bases and J lost 0 bases. The CDR3 loop spans 15 amino acids. Germline-derived CDR1 and CDR2 are SGHRS and YFSETQ. Written as DNA, the CDR3 is TGCGCCAGCAGCTCACAGGGGGTCTCTGGAAACACCATATATTTT. Protein sequence: CASSSQGVSGNTIYF.

CDR3 sequence reads: CASSLVSSGNTIYF. For the CDR3, the DNA is TGTGCCAGCAGCTTGGTAAGCTCTGGAAACACCATATATTTT. The rearrangement joins TRBV5-5 to TRBJ1-3; D is undetermined. Per germline, CDR1 SGHKS and CDR2 YYEKEE (reference sequence). Trimming took off 0 bases at V and 0 bases at J, with 4 bases between the two ends. There are 14 residues in the CDR3.

This clone was counted between two and nine times. The chain carries TRBV30 and TRBJ1-3; D possibly corresponds to TRBD1 (5 bases). Trimming shortened V by 5 bases and J by 0 bases, and 5 bases separated the two germline ends. The CDR3 runs to 12 residues. Germline CDR1 is GTSNPN and CDR2 is SVGIG (reference sequence). The CDR3 is CAWGHSGNTIYF. The CDR3 DNA reads TGTGCCTGGGGACACTCTGGAAACACCATATATTTT. Looking up the rest from reference TRBV30 and TRBJ1-3 gives the full variable domain: SQTIHQWPATLVQPVGSPLSLECTVEGTSNPNLYWYRQAAGRGLQLLFYSVGIGQISSEVPQNLSASRPQDRQFILSSKKLLLSDSGFYLCAWGHSGNTIYFGEGSWLTVV.

The rearrangement links TRBV28 to TRBJ1-2; D may be TRBD1 (6 bases). Per the germline V gene, CDR1 is MDHEN and CDR2 is SYDVKM. The CDR3 extends over 14 amino acids. The germline V and J ends were trimmed by 6 bases and 4 bases, with 15 bases remaining between them. DNA of the CDR3: TGTGCCAGCAGCCAAACGAACAGGGCCTATGGCTACACCTTC. Encoded protein: CASSQTNRAYGYTF.

The genes are TRBV18 and TRBJ2-3; D uncertain. Germline CDR1 and CDR2: KGHSH and LQKENI. The V gene lost 0 bases and the J gene lost 1 base, with 8 bases spanning the gap. The CDR3 is 15 amino acids. CDR3 bases: TGTGCCAGCTCACCACCTGGTGTAGGCACAGATACGCAGTATTTT. Protein sequence: CASSPPGVGTDTQYF.

The chain employs TRBV7-8 and TRBJ2-7, with D possibly TRBD1 on 6 matching bases. V was pared by 1 base and J by 4 bases, with 14 bases between. Germline CDR1 and CDR2: SGHVS and FQNEAQ. This CDR3 is 15 amino acids long. The CDR3 protein is CASSLEVGADYEQYF. CDR3 DNA sequence: TGTGCCAGCAGCTTAGAGGTGGGGGCGGATTACGAGCAGTACTTC.

V is TRBV7-8 and J is TRBJ1-5; D is unresolved. Trimming took 2 bases from V and 2 from J, leaving 10 bases between them. The CDR3 extends over 15 amino acids. Germline CDR1 reads SGHVS; CDR2 reads FQNEAQ. The CDR3 loop is CASSLQAGGNQPQHF. As DNA, the CDR3 is TGTGCCAGCAGCTTACAGGCAGGTGGCAATCAGCCCCAGCATTTT.

V and J are TRBV4-1 and TRBJ2-2; D is unresolved. Germline values: CDR1 MGHRA, CDR2 YSYEKL. V lost 2 bases and J lost 0, with 10 bases in between. There are 16 residues in the CDR3. DNA for the CDR3: TGCGCCAGCAGCCAACGGAACAGCGCGAACACCGGGGAGCTGTTTTTT. Translated: CASSQRNSANTGELFF.